Here is one T cell receptor (beta chain) with its context. Its antigen is still unknown. No clone much larger than this one lies a single base away; base qualities are absent. This record comes from a study of T-cell memory formation after mild COVID-19 listed by TCRdb under 2021. A note on the overall study: TCR sequence clusters from the two donors were largely donor specific. Two young, previously healthy adult volunteers, one female and one male, were included in the cohort. In a couple of donors, T-cell clones that expanded and contracted after mild COVID-19 were tracked by sequencing TCRalpha and TCRbeta repertoires over time. The paper as a whole reports these results and caveats: The second-wave clones that peaked on day 37 were not confirmed to be SARS-CoV-2 specific. Balanced CD4/CD8 phenotypes were observed for clones contracting from day 15 to 85, whereas a bias towards CD4+ was observed for a second wave of clones expanding from day 15 to 37. Some responding clones were found in pre-infection memory, which suggests that pre-existing cross-reactive memory T cells took part in the SARS-CoV-2 response. Contracting CD4+ clones appeared mostly in the CM and EM memory subsets, whereas CD8+ clones were enriched in EMRA. The study included only a couple of mild cases, and larger cohorts that include severe cases with pre-infection samples were judged to be necessary.

The reads were generated on an Illumina NovaSeq 6000. TCRalpha and TCRbeta cDNA libraries were built by 5'RACE with constant-segment primers, adding sample barcodes and unique molecular identifiers. Trizol reagent was used to extract RNA from every sample. The libraries were amplified in two PCR steps, and the second step added a second sample barcode and Illumina TruSeq adapters. Libraries were sequenced on an Illumina NovaSeq with 2 x 150 bp paired-end reads. The original methods were these. Demultiplexing of reads and collapsing into UMI-guided consensus sequences were performed with migec v1.2.7. With mixcr v2.1.11, UMI consensuses were aligned to TRA and TRB V and J templates and assembled into clonotypes. A clonotype was counted as expanded or contracted only if both edgeR and NoisET called the change significant, with noise models trained on biological replicates. For edgeR calls, the cutoffs were a false discovery rate-adjusted p below 0.01 and a log2 fold-change threshold of 1. As an exploratory analysis of dynamics, max-normalized trajectories of the 1000 most abundant clonotypes were examined by PCA with hierarchical clustering. The CD4 or CD8 phenotype of responding clones was assigned using the separately sequenced CD4+ and CD8+ repertoires. TCRdb trimmed public reads at Q25 via fastp, called clones via MiXCR and kept in-frame beta chains. Entries that share a CDR3 protein sequence are merged under the most common genes and DNA. The V and J calls were not made by the authors but by TCRdb's processing. The sample table contains approximately 50,000 distinct CDR3 sequences; only one count was recorded for around 10% of them. Jointly, the top ten make up 10% to 15% of the sample.

Ficoll-Paque density gradient centrifugation was used to isolate PBMCs. V loses 6 bases at its end and J loses 4 bases; junction bases beyond the gene matches: 14. Measured from the cysteine to the phenylalanine, the CDR3 is 19 residues long. Here the CDR3 DNA is all that survives: 57 bases in frame from base 1. CDR1 and CDR2 are drawn from the germline V gene: MGHRA, YSYEKL. This chain joins TRBV4-1 to TRBJ2-3; 15 bases in between match TRBD2. This clonotype was obtained from an adult woman who had mild COVID-19 (a few samples of this study predate the infection). The sample titles of this study are shuffled in the database, so cell type and time point are left out; the donor was told from shared clones. The sample taken for sequencing was PBMCs or a T cell subset sorted from them (not recorded which). The sequenced DNA is TGCGCCAGCAGTAGAAAATTCGGGACTAGCGGGGGGTTTTCAGATACGCAGTATTTT. This gives the protein CASSRKFGTSGGFSDTQYF.